This T cell receptor (beta chain) was observed in a study of blood T cells in healthy people across ages. Study-wide results and caveats: Naive T cell percentage showed a strong correlation with the diversity of TCR beta.

In the case of this clonotype: The antigen remains unidentified.

No fewer than 7 million PBMCs went into each sample. Primers used in a second PCR of about 7 to 12 cycles were a sample-barcoded 5' primer and a J-beta primer mix. TCRdb processed the 5' RACE reads anew with MiXCR; each CDR3 protein has one entry. The table has approximately 800,000 distinct CDR3 sequences, less than 70% seen once; the top ten hold roughly 37%. With 5 bases clipped from V and 1 base from J, the junction kept 1 base outside the gene matches. This CDR3 comprises 14 residues. Germline values: CDR1 DFQATT, CDR2 SNEGSKA (reference sequence). The TCR comes from an older man in good health. Sequencing was done on a sample of blood. This chain links TRBV20-1 with TRBJ2-3, with TRBD2 matching 12 bases. The CDR3 DNA is TGCAGTGCTCTAGCGGGAGGGGGCACAGATACGCAGTATTTT. Translation gives CSALAGGGTDTQYF.